The text below deals with one TCR beta chain. This record comes from a study of OX40 agonist ivuxolimab in advanced cancers. Study as a whole: Males comprised roughly four fifths of the group, whose mean age was 60 years (range 23 to 79).

This CDR3 is built from 10 residues. Per germline, CDR1 MDHEN and CDR2 SYDVKM. Between the trimmed V and J ends, which lost 2 bases and 5 bases, there was a span of 1 base. Here immunoSEQ multiplex PCR was the method, and the copy in TCRdb shows in-frame clones only, minus some. The sample contains some 83,000 clones, over 90% of which appear only once. The J gene is TRBJ2-7, the V gene TRBV28; D remains ambiguous. The TCR comes from an adult with an advanced solid tumor such as melanoma, head and neck, liver or kidney cancer. The specimen was CD4+ or CD8+ T cells sorted from blood, collected in a trial of the OX40 agonist ivuxolimab. CDR3 residues: CASSLNEQYF. Written as DNA, the CDR3 is TGTGCCAGCAGTTTAAACGAGCAGTACTTC.